The 3 T cell receptor beta chains presented below share a single source sample, sequenced in a study of shared clonotypes between healthy human individuals. Sequenced by immunoSEQ multiplex PCR; TCRdb stores in-frame clones only, minus some. The data contain a few million clones, approximately 92% of them singletons. The sample was naive CD4+ T cells sorted from blood. The sample's subset: CD45RA+ positively selected. These receptors were taken from a man between 18 and 35 years old in good health.

The gene calls are TRBV18 and TRBJ2-5; D call uncertain. Trimming left V 2 bases short and J 8 bases short, with 15 bases between. This CDR3 is built from 14 residues. Germline V gene sequence: CDR1 KGHSH, CDR2 LQKENI. The CDR3 region has the DNA TGTGCCAGCTCACCAGAGTACGCCATCGGCACCCAGTACTTC. It is translated as CASSPEYAIGTQYF.

The chain carries TRBV5-1 and TRBJ1-2; TRBD1 matches at 9 bases. CDR3 length equals 15 residues. From germline, CDR1 is SGHRS and CDR2 YFSETQ. V trimming: 4 bases; J trimming: 2 bases; junction bases outside the gene matches: 6. CDR3 DNA: TGCGCCAGCAGCCTGCCGACAGGGGGAAACTATGGCTACACCTTC. As protein: CASSLPTGGNYGYTF. Supplemented by reference TRBV5-1 and TRBJ1-2, the full variable domain reads KAGVTQTPRYLIKTRGQQVTLSCSPISGHRSVSWYQQTPGQGLQFLFEYFSETQRNKGNFPGRFSGRQFSNSRSEMNVSTLELGDSALYLCASSLPTGGNYGYTFGSGTRLTVV.

The chain is built from TRBV28 and TRBJ2-5; perhaps D is TRBD1 or TRBD2 (5 bases each). There are 11 residues in the CDR3. V lost 8 bases to trimming and J lost 10 bases, with 14 bases between them. In germline, CDR1 is MDHEN, CDR2 SYDVKM. The CDR3 sequence is CASLGLRDQYF. As DNA, the CDR3 is TGTGCCAGCCTGGGGCTACGGGACCAGTACTTC.